A single sample gave rise to the 20 T cell receptor beta chains below, sequenced in a study of beta chain features in type 1 diabetes. Of the isolated RNA, all was reverse transcribed, and so the sequenced material was expressed TCRB transcripts. Sequenced by immunoSEQ multiplex PCR; TCRdb stores in-frame clones only, minus some. The sample lists some 200,000 clones, approximately 11% occurring once. The source material was central memory CD4+ T cells from blood. The receptors here all came from a man aged 18 to 30 in good health.

This clone was counted ten times or more. The V and J genes are TRBV7-8 and TRBJ2-1; 7 bases are a match to TRBD2. The junction had 15 bases not matched to a gene; V was cut back by 5 bases and J by 8 bases. The CDR3 extends over 16 amino acids. Per the germline V gene, CDR1 is SGHVS and CDR2 is FQNEAQ. CDR3 protein: CASSPPLRLSGDEQFF. CDR3 nucleotide sequence: TGTGCCAGCAGCCCTCCCCTGCGGTTGAGCGGGGATGAGCAGTTCTTC.

This clone was counted a few times. The chain joins TRBV7-6 to TRBJ2-7; D uncertain. Per the germline V gene, CDR1 is SGHVS and CDR2 is FNYEAQ. The CDR3 has 13 residues. Trimming stripped 5 bases from V and 2 bases from J, with 10 bases between. CDR3 protein: CASSPIGPYEQYF. CDR3 DNA: TGTGCCAGCAGCCCTATAGGACCCTACGAGCAGTACTTC.

This clone was seen a few times. Other DNA sequences from this sample encode an identical CDR3 as well. The V and J genes are TRBV5-1 and TRBJ2-1, with D perhaps given as TRBD1 or TRBD2 (5 bases each). V was pared by 3 bases and J by 0 bases, with 10 bases between. Germline CDR1 and CDR2: SGHRS and YFSETQ. This CDR3 is 15 amino acids long. The CDR3 protein is CASSSTGGSYNEQFF. In DNA form, the CDR3 reads TGCGCCAGCAGCTCCACAGGAGGCTCCTACAATGAGCAGTTCTTC.

The chain employs TRBV30 and TRBJ2-2; a possible D gene is TRBD2 (6 bases). Per the germline V gene, CDR1 is GTSNPN and CDR2 is SVGIG (reference sequence). With 4 bases removed from V and 8 bases from J, the gap between germline ends came to 11 bases. The CDR3 spans 12 residues. The CDR3 DNA reads TGTGCCTGGACCAGGGAGGAGGGGGAGCTGTTTTTT. Translated: CAWTREEGELFF.

The rearrangement joins TRBV7-2 to TRBJ2-7; D remains ambiguous. CDR1 is SGHTA, CDR2 FQGNSA, per germline. This CDR3 has 13 amino acids. Between the trimmed V and J ends, which lost 5 bases and 7 bases, there was a span of 15 bases. The CDR3: CASSRWTGREQYF. The CDR3 DNA follows: TGTGCCAGCAGCCGATGGACCGGGCGGGAGCAGTACTTC.

The genes are TRBV2 and TRBJ2-1, with D uncertain. This CDR3 has 12 residues. V was trimmed by 1 base and J by 5 bases, leaving 3 bases between them. Germline V lookup: CDR1 SNHLY, CDR2 FYNNEI. CDR3 in amino acids: CASSEEDNEQFF. The CDR3 nucleotides are TGTGCCAGCAGTGAAGAGGACAATGAGCAGTTCTTC. The complete variable domain, with remaining parts taken from reference TRBV2 and TRBJ2-1, reads EPEVTQTPSHQVTQMGQEVILRCVPISNHLYFYWYRQILGQKVEFLVSFYNNEISEKSEIFDDQFSVERPDGSNFTLKIRSTKLEDSAMYFCASSEEDNEQFFGPGTRLTVL.

This clone was found a few times. The V call is TRBV5-6, the J call TRBJ2-7, with D hard to call. The length of the CDR3 is 12 residues. Trimming removed 1 base from V and 2 bases from J, with 4 bases in between. The V gene's germline CDR1 is SGHDT and CDR2 YYEEEE. The CDR3 reads CASSLQPYEQYF. For the CDR3, the DNA is TGTGCCAGCAGCTTGCAGCCCTACGAGCAGTACTTC.

This clone was picked up a small number of times. The chain employs TRBV5-1 and TRBJ2-1; 9 positions match TRBD1. V lost 3 bases and J lost 3; bases outside the gene matches: 7. Per germline, CDR1 SGHRS and CDR2 YFSETQ. The CDR3 spans 16 residues. CDR3 nucleotide sequence: TGCGCCAGCAGCTGGGGGACAGGGCAAGGCTACAATGAGCAGTTCTTC. Residues: CASSWGTGQGYNEQFF.

At least ten counts were recorded for this clone. Other DNA variants within this sample encode the same CDR3. The V call is TRBV29-1, the J call TRBJ2-7, with 10 bases lining up with TRBD1. Germline-derived CDR1 and CDR2 are SQVTM and ANQGSEA. This CDR3 contains 15 residues. The ends lost 0 bases at V and 6 bases at J; junction bases unmatched: 8. The CDR3 DNA follows: TGCAGCGTTGAAGATCCGGGGGACAGGGGTCTCGAGCAGTACTTC. It yields the protein CSVEDPGDRGLEQYF.

This clone has more than one count but fewer than ten. This chain links TRBV14 with TRBJ2-7, with 9 bases identical to TRBD1. Trimming removed 5 bases from V and 6 bases from J; junction bases left unmatched: 8. In germline, CDR1 is SGHDN, CDR2 FVKESK. The CDR3 is made up of 14 amino acids. DNA of the CDR3: TGTGCCAGCAGCTCTTACAGGGGGCTTCGCGAGCAGTACTTC. Residues: CASSSYRGLREQYF.

This clone occurred a few times. This chain connects TRBV6-1 to TRBJ2-7, with TRBD2 as a possible D gene (5 bases). Per germline, CDR1 MNHNS and CDR2 SASEGT. V was pared by 6 bases and J by 3 bases, with 9 bases between. This CDR3 contains 12 residues. The CDR3 DNA follows: TGTGCCAGCAGAGAGGGTTTCTACGAGCAGTACTTC. Protein sequence: CASREGFYEQYF.

This clone was counted between two and nine times. The chain has TRBV5-1 and TRBJ2-5; D uncertain. This CDR3 has 14 residues. V lost 0 bases and J lost 2, with 8 bases in between. Per the germline V gene, CDR1 is SGHRS and CDR2 is YFSETQ. DNA for the CDR3: TGCGCCAGCAGCTTGGCAACTGCTCAAGAGACCCAGTACTTC. Its translation is CASSLATAQETQYF.

This clone was observed a handful of times. CDR3 residues: CACSHPPWGGREDTQYF. CDR3 bases: TGTGCCTGTTCTCACCCCCCGTGGGGCGGGAGGGAAGATACGCAGTATTTT. This rearrangement joins TRBV30 to TRBJ2-3; the match to TRBD2 covers 9 bases. V was pared by 6 bases and J by 5 bases, with 18 bases of the junction left unmatched. In germline, CDR1 is GTSNPN, CDR2 SVGIG (reference sequence). CDR3 length: 17 amino acids.

This sequence joins TRBV20-1 and TRBJ2-5, with D unclear. The CDR3 has 10 residues. The V end lost 6 bases, the J end lost 2 bases, and 4 bases lay between the germline ends. CDR1 and CDR2 (germline): DFQATT, SNEGSKA (reference sequence). The CDR3 spells CSAPQETQYF. CDR3 sequence (DNA): TGCAGTGCACCTCAAGAGACCCAGTACTTC.

With respect to this clone: This probably arose from a read error, given a far larger clone one base away. The gene calls are TRBV7-3 and TRBJ2-3; no definite D call. Trimming left V 4 bases short and J 2 bases short, with 1 base between. CDR1 and CDR2 (germline): SGHTA, FQGTGA. This CDR3 comprises 11 residues. The CDR3 here is CASSSTDTQYF. The CDR3 bases are TGTGCCAGCAGCTCCACAGATACGCAGTATTTT. The whole variable domain, remainder taken from reference TRBV7-3 and TRBJ2-3, is GAGVSQTPSNKVTEKGKYVELRCDPISGHTALYWYRQSLGQGPEFLIYFQGTGAADDSGLPNDRFFAVRPEGSVSTLKIQRTERGDSAVYLCASSSTDTQYFGPGTRLTVL.

In its sample, this clone was seen a few times. The rearrangement uses TRBV7-9 and TRBJ2-1; 11 bases agree with TRBD2. Germline trimming cut 5 bases from V and 5 bases from J; bases unmatched to any gene: 8. The CDR3 has 16 amino acids. Germline lookup yields CDR1 SEHNR and CDR2 FQNEAQ (reference sequence). The DNA for the CDR3 is TGTGCCAGCAGCATTTTAGCGGGAGGGCCACACAATGAGCAGTTCTTC. It specifies CASSILAGGPHNEQFF. Full variable domain (rest looked up from reference TRBV7-9 and TRBJ2-1): DTGVSQNPRHKITKRGQNVTFRCDPISEHNRLYWYRQTLGQGPEFLTYFQNEAQLEKSRLLSDRFSAERPKGSFSTLEIQRTEQGDSAMYLCASSILAGGPHNEQFFGPGTRLTVL.

The chain recombines TRBV5-1 with TRBJ1-1; TRBD1 matches at 10 bases. V dropped 8 bases and J dropped 2; count of bases not matched to a gene: 12. Looked up from germline, CDR1 is SGHRS and CDR2 is YFSETQ. The CDR3 extends over 16 amino acids. Here the CDR3 DNA reads TGCGCCAGTACTTCCGGGACAGGGGATCCCAACACTGAAGCTTTCTTT. It translates to CASTSGTGDPNTEAFF.

The chain employs TRBV6-1 and TRBJ1-2, with D possibly being TRBD1 (6 bases). Germline assignment: CDR1 MNHNS and CDR2 SASEGT. V lost 6 bases and J 4 bases, leaving 15 bases between the germline ends. The CDR3 is 14 amino acids. Here the CDR3 reads CASREAGDAYGYTF. Written as DNA, the CDR3 is TGTGCCAGCAGAGAGGCAGGGGATGCCTATGGCTACACCTTC.

This clone has at least ten counts. This chain joins TRBV15 and TRBJ2-7; D is unclear. Germline CDR1 reads LNHNV; CDR2 reads YYDKDF (reference sequence). Between the trimmed V and J ends, which lost 5 bases and 3 bases, there was a span of 14 bases. There are 14 residues in the CDR3. CDR3 in DNA: TGTGCCACCAGCCCCGGTGGATCTAACTACGAGCAGTACTTC. The encoded protein is CATSPGGSNYEQYF.

The rearrangement joins TRBV11-2 to TRBJ2-5; D remains ambiguous. There are 13 residues in the CDR3. Per the germline V gene, CDR1 is SGHAT and CDR2 is FQNNGV. Trimming cost V 1 base and J 5 bases, with 8 bases left between them. CDR3 coding DNA: TGTGCCAGCAGCTTAGGGCCAGGCGAGACCCAGTACTTC. Amino acid sequence: CASSLGPGETQYF.